Listed below are T cell receptor beta chains from one sample, sequenced in a study of blood T cell repertoires in COVID-19. Clones were sequenced by immunoSEQ multiplex PCR, and TCRdb holds only the in-frame ones, with some missing. The profile covers 100,000 to 150,000 clones, with 86% appearing a single time and 2.3% taken by the ten largest. The sequencing input was PBMCs or T cells enriched from blood (not recorded which). The receptors come from a woman aged 45-60 years who had recovered from COVID-19. Both conserved end residues are part of each CDR3. A D gene is named only where the DNA matches it firmly. Where a row states a size, it is once, few, many or the class of an expanded clone; other rows omit it.

>.|.|TRBJ2-5|TRBV11-2
TGTGCCAGCAGCTTAATAGGGGCCAGGGAGACCCAGTACTTC
CASSLIGARETQYF
>TRBD1|.|TRBJ1-6|TRBV9
TGTGCCAGCAGCACTCCGGACAGGGGGCCTCTGTCCCTCCACTTT
CASSTPDRGPLSLHF
>TRBD1|few|TRBJ2-1|TRBV5-1
TGCGCCAGCAGCTTTGCCGACAGGGGATACAATGAGCAGTTCTTC
CASSFADRGYNEQFF
>.|.|TRBJ2-1|TRBV29-1
TGCAGCGTTTTCCGCGGAGACAATGAGCAGTTCTTC
CSVFRGDNEQFF
>TRBD1|.|TRBJ1-2|TRBV7-9
TGTGCCAGCACCTTTGGAAAGGGGGCGGGTGGCTACACCTTC
CASTFGKGAGGYTF
>.|.|TRBJ1-4|TRBV3-1/TRBV3-2
TGTGCCAGCAGCTCCCCCGGGATCCAACGAAAACTGTTTTTT
CASSSPGIQRKLFF
>TRBD2|.|TRBJ2-3|TRBV11-2
TGTGCCAGCAGCTTTACTAGCGGGGGGGCCACAGATACGCAGTATTTT
CASSFTSGGATDTQYF
>TRBD2|.|TRBJ2-3|TRBV7-3
TGTGCCAGCAGCTTACCGAGATTTAGCGGGGGGAGTGCAGATACGCAGTATTTT
CASSLPRFSGGSADTQYF
>TRBD2|.|TRBJ2-2|TRBV11-2
TGTGCCAGCAGCTTAAGGCGGTCGGGGGGGTTCACCGGGGAGCTGTTTTTT
CASSLRRSGGFTGELFF
>TRBD1|few|TRBJ2-3|TRBV3-1/TRBV3-2
TGTGCCAGCAGCCGCGGACAGGGGACAGATACGCAGTATTTT
CASSRGQGTDTQYF
>TRBD1|.|TRBJ1-3|TRBV13
TGTGCCAGCAGCTCGAGGACAGGGGTCGGAAACACCATATATTTT
CASSSRTGVGNTIYF
>.|.|TRBJ2-7|TRBV10-2
TGCGCCAGCAGTGAGCTTGCCCCCCCAAGGAGGGGGGGGTCCTACGAGCAGTACTTC
CASSELAPPRRGGSYEQYF
>.|.|TRBJ1-1|TRBV5-6
TGTGCCAGCAGCCTCCGCGGGGAGGGATTCTTT
CASSLRGEGFF
>.|.|TRBJ1-2|TRBV5-4
TGTGCCAGCAGCTTGAAATCAGGGTGGTATGGCTACACCTTC
CASSLKSGWYGYTF
>.|many|TRBJ1-2|TRBV19
TGTGCCAGTAGTACAGGATTCAGTGGCTACACCTTC
CASSTGFSGYTF
>.|.|TRBJ2-2|TRBV7-9
TGTGCCTCAAACACCGGGGAGCTGTTTTTT
CASNTGELFF
>.|.|TRBJ1-2|TRBV21-1
TGTGCCAGCAGCGGCCGGGACACCCCTCCGGGGCGCTACACCTTC
CASSGRDTPPGRYTF
>TRBD1|few|TRBJ1-2|TRBV5-5
TGTGCCAGCAGCTTGGGGGACAGGGGGAACTATGGCTACACCTTC
CASSLGDRGNYGYTF
>.|.|TRBJ2-7|TRBV11-2
TGTGCCAGCAGCTCCACCGGGTACGAGCAGTACTTC
CASSSTGYEQYF
>.|once|TRBJ1-2|TRBV7-9
TGTGCCAGCAGCTTTGACAGCAGGAACTATGGCTACACCTTC
CASSFDSRNYGYTF
>.|.|TRBJ1-2|TRBV30
TGTGCCTGGTCACGCGGCCTCTATGGCTACACCTTC
CAWSRGLYGYTF
>TRBD1|few|TRBJ2-6|TRBV7-3
TGTGCCAGCAGCTTCCTCCCCGACAGGGCGGGGGCCAACGTCCTGACTTTC
CASSFLPDRAGANVLTF
>.|.|TRBJ2-3|TRBV12-3/TRBV12-4
TGTGCCAGCAGTTTAGGGCACAGTGGAACGCAGTATTTT
CASSLGHSGTQYF
>.|.|TRBJ1-1|TRBV7-7
TGTGCTACGATGCCCGGGGGGGGCGGGAACACTGAAGCTTTCTTT
CATMPGGGGNTEAFF
>.|.|TRBJ1-6|TRBV5-4
TGTGCCAGCAGCTTAGCCGGGGTCAATTCACCCCTCCACTTT
CASSLAGVNSPLHF
>.|few|TRBJ1-1|TRBV29-1
TGCAGCGTTCGTAGGGGGGGGAACACTGAAGCTTTCTTT
CSVRRGGNTEAFF
>.|.|TRBJ2-5|TRBV15
TGTGCCACCAGCAGAGATCTAGGAGTAAGGGAGTCGGCAAAGACCCAGTACTTC
CATSRDLGVRESAKTQYF
>TRBD1|.|TRBJ2-3|TRBV7-3
TGTGCCAGCAGCCGGGGACAGGTTCGCACAGATACGCAGTATTTT
CASSRGQVRTDTQYF
>TRBD1|.|TRBJ2-5|TRBV19
TGTGCCAGTAGTGCCGGGACAGGGGGCGCGGAGACCCAGTACTTC
CASSAGTGGAETQYF
>.|once|TRBJ1-1|TRBV28
TGTGCCAGCAGTCCTCCTAGGGGCCAGAACACTGAAGCTTTCTTT
CASSPPRGQNTEAFF
>TRBD1|.|TRBJ1-4|TRBV7-9
TGTGCCAGCAGCTTAAGTTCTGGACAGGGGGCGCGAGATGAAAAACTGTTTTTT
CASSLSSGQGARDEKLFF
>TRBD2|.|TRBJ2-1|TRBV19
TGTGCCAGTAGTAAGGGCGCGGGGGGGCAGATCAATGAGCAGTTCTTC
CASSKGAGGQINEQFF
>TRBD1|.|TRBJ1-1|TRBV3-1/TRBV3-2
TGTGCCAGCAGCCAAGATCCGGCAGGGGGACGGGAAGCTTTCTTT
CASSQDPAGGREAFF
>.|.|TRBJ2-7|TRBV11-2
TGTGCCAGCAGCTTAGAGGTCTATGCCTACGAGCAGTACTTC
CASSLEVYAYEQYF
>TRBD2|.|TRBJ2-1|TRBV3-1/TRBV3-2
TGTGCCAGCAGCTTTCAATGTCGGAGTTCGCTAGCGGGGGTTTCAAGCTCCTACAATGAGCAGTTCTTC
CASSFQCRSSLAGVSSSYNEQFF
>.|.|TRBJ1-5|TRBV19
TGTGCCAGTAGTATAGATATCGCGGGATATAGCAATCAGCCCCAGCATTTT
CASSIDIAGYSNQPQHF
>.|.|TRBJ1-5|TRBV27
TGTGCCAGCAGATCAGGGGGCAATCAGCCCCAGCATTTT
CASRSGGNQPQHF
>.|.|TRBJ2-5|TRBV6-1
TGTGCCAGCAGTGAAAGAGCGGCAGGGGTTGGGGAGACCCAGTACTTC
CASSERAAGVGETQYF
>.|.|TRBJ2-6|TRBV19
TGTGCCAGTAGTACAACAGGGTACACTGGGGCCAACGTCCTGACTTTC
CASSTTGYTGANVLTF
>.|once|TRBJ2-3|TRBV7-2
TGTGCCAGCACCCTCCGTCCGAGCACAGATACGCAGTATTTT
CASTLRPSTDTQYF
>.|.|TRBJ2-7|TRBV19
TGTGCCAGTAGTGACCCGTGGCAGGGTAACGAGCAGTACTTC
CASSDPWQGNEQYF
>.|.|TRBJ2-3|TRBV6-5
TGTGCCAGCCAACTATACTATACGCAGTATTTT
CASQLYYTQYF